This TCR beta chain appears in the sequencing data of a study of T cell responses to AZD1222 COVID-19 vaccine. Overall study results and limits: Females outnumbered males among donors, who were mostly white British; clonal diversity was possibly underestimated. Compared with day 0, the breadth and depth of the Spike-specific TCR repertoire rose significantly after two doses of AZD1222. Close to half of all spike-specific TCRs reportedly target regions of the variants that are unmutated. Baseline serology detected seropositivity in only 5 to 7 AZD1222 recipients.

Concerning this clone: The antigen remains unidentified.

Assay: immunoSEQ multiplex PCR; the TCRdb copy retains only in-frame clones and omits some. Of approximately 140,000 clones in the sample, roughly 89% are singletons; the top ten hold 7.5%. The CDR3 is 14 amino acids. Trimming took off 0 bases at V and 7 bases at J, with 14 bases between the two ends. Germline CDR1 SGDLS, CDR2 YYNGEE. The J gene is TRBJ2-7, the V gene TRBV9; D is perhaps TRBD2 (6 bases). The sample was peripheral blood, taken 28 days after the second dose of the MenACWY control vaccine. The TCR was taken from an adult who received the MenACWY meningococcal vaccine as a control. The CDR3 spells CASSVAQGGLEQYF. Here the CDR3 DNA reads TGTGCCAGCAGCGTAGCCCAGGGAGGCCTGGAGCAGTACTTC.